This TCR beta chain was sequenced during a study of shared clonotypes between healthy human individuals. The assay was immunoSEQ multiplex PCR, and TCRdb's table has in-frame clones only and misses some. The profile shows around 1.1 million clones, roughly 80% of them singletons. V lost 0 bases to trimming and J lost 2 bases, with 12 bases between them. The CDR3 has 15 residues. Looked up from germline, CDR1 is SGHRS and CDR2 is YFSETQ. This TCR was recovered from a young man in good health. Some clones in this sample may be carry-over from other donors' samples. Sequenced material: memory CD4+ T cells from PBMCs. Subset in this sample: CD45RA-negative fraction. This sequence joins TRBV5-1 and TRBJ2-7; no definite D call. The CDR3 spells CASSLGQPPTYEQYF. CDR3 in DNA: TGCGCCAGCAGCTTGGGTCAGCCGCCGACCTACGAGCAGTACTTC.